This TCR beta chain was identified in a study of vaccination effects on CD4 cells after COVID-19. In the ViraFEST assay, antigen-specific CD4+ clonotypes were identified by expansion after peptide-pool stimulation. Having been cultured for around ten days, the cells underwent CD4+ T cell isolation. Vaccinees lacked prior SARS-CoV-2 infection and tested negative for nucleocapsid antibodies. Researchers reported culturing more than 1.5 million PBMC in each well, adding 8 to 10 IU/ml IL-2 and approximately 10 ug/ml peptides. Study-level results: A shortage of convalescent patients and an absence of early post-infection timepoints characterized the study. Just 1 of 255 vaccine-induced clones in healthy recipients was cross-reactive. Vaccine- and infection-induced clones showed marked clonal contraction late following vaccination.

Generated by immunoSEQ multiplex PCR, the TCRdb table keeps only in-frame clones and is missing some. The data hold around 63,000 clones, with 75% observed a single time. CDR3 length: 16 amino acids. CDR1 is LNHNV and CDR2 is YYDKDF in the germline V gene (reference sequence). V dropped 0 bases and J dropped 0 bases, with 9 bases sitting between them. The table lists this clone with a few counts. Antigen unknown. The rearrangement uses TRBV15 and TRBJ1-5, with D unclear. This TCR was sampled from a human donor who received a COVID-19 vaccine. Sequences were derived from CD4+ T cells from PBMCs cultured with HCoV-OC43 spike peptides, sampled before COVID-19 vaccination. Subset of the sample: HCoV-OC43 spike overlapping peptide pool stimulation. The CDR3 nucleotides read TGTGCCACCAGCAGAGAGTTCGGTGTTAGCAATCAGCCCCAGCATTTT. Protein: CATSREFGVSNQPQHF.